This T cell receptor (beta chain) was identified in a study of shared clonotypes between healthy human individuals. For this clone: Other nucleotide sequences in the sample specify the same CDR3.

Germline trimming cut 1 base from V and 4 bases from J; bases unmatched to any gene: 0. Germline loops: CDR1 SGHAT, CDR2 FQNNGV. The CDR3 totals 13 residues. TCRdb's copy holds only in-frame clones and misses some; the assay was immunoSEQ multiplex PCR. This table has 950,000 to 1,100,000 clones, about 75% appearing once. The receptor comes from a man younger than 35 in good health. The chain employs TRBV11-2 and TRBJ1-2; 7 bases fit TRBD1. The sequenced sample was memory CD4+ T cells sorted from blood. Subset given: CD45RA-negative fraction. The CDR3 DNA is TGTGCCAGCAGCTTAGGACAGGGCTATGGCTACACCTTC. This sequence encodes CASSLGQGYGYTF.